This T cell receptor beta chain was recovered during a study of T cell repertoires in cytomegalovirus infection. The overall study: It was recently identified HLA-C-restricted and well-studied HLA-B-restricted CMV epitopes that the study used.

Trimming pared 6 bases from V and 5 bases from J, leaving 8 bases between. This CDR3 spans 12 amino acids. The germline gives CDR1 MNHEY, CDR2 SVGEGT. One entry per CDR3 protein, called by TCRdb with MiXCR from the reads. The profile covers some 500,000 distinct CDR3 sequences, with about 40% appearing a single time and 48% taken by the ten largest. Notes on the study in general: Ex vivo responses were dominated by HLA-C-restricted CMV-specific TCR beta clonotypes.

On this clonotype itself: Its antigen is not identified.

Sequences were derived from cultured PBMCs, sampled from culture after CMV antigen stimulation. The V and J genes are TRBV6-2 or TRBV6-3 and TRBJ2-1; D remains ambiguous. The TCR originated in a human donor in good health (CMV status not recorded). Some clones in this sample may be carry-over from other donors' samples. CDR3 nucleotides: TGTGCCAGCAGGAGAATGGACAATGAGCAGTTCTTC. This sequence encodes CASRRMDNEQFF.